Listed below are T cell receptor beta chains from one sample, sequenced in a study of beta chain features in type 1 diabetes. Profiled with immunoSEQ multiplex PCR; TCRdb holds only in-frame clones, not every one. The sample holds approximately 150,000 clones, roughly 10% seen once. Sequenced: central memory CD4+ T cells from blood. All receptors come from a woman in her thirties or forties in good health. Each CDR3 is given with its conserved first and last residue. The order of the fields is V gene, CDR3 protein.

TRBV7-7 | CASSLDRGYNEQFF
TRBV6-6 | CASRPEQDTQYF
TRBV12-5 | CASGVGLAGNNEQFF
TRBV6-6 | CASSQRDRRGELFF
TRBV19 | CSSSFHSAGYTF
TRBV11-2 | CASSVKRAGTGPYEQYF
TRBV5-1 | CASSPRGTGDYEQYF
TRBV5-1 | CASSPGGWGINEQFF
TRBV7-2 | CASSFTPHWGQGEETQYF
TRBV5-4 | CASSADMRGSEKLFF
TRBV19 | CASSSGTGGGETQYF
TRBV6-5 | CASTDSEETQYF